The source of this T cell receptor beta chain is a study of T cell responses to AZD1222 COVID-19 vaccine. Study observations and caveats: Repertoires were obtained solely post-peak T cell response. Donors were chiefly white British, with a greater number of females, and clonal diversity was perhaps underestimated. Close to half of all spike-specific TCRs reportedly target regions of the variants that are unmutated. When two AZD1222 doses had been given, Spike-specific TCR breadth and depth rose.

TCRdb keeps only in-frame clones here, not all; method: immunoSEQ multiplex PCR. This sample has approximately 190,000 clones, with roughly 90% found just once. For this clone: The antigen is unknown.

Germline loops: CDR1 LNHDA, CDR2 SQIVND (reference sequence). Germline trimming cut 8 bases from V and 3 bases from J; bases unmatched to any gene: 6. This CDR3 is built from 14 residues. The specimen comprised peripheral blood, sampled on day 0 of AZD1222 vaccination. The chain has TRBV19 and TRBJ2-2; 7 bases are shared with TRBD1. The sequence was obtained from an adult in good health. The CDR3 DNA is TGTGCCAGTGAGGGGGCCGCTGACACCGGGGAGCTGTTTTTT. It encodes CASEGAADTGELFF.